Listed below are T cell receptor beta chains from one sample, sequenced in a study of blood T cell repertoires in COVID-19. Produced via immunoSEQ multiplex PCR; TCRdb's table is partial and in-frame only. The sample gives fewer than 500,000 clones, 86% of which show up once; roughly 1.4% is in the top ten. Source material: peripheral blood. All receptors come from a woman under 40 with active or convalescent COVID-19. Each CDR3 is given with its conserved first and last residue. D genes are given only for firm matches. Clone size is given for some rows only: seen once, a few or many times, or a class if the clone is expanded.

d_gene: TRBD1; j_gene: TRBJ1-2; len: 13; v_gene: TRBV6-5; abundance: NA; CDR3nt: TGTGCCAGCAGTTACAGGGGGCGGGACGGCTACACCTTC; CDR3aa: CASSYRGRDGYTF
d_gene: NA; j_gene: TRBJ1-1; len: 14; v_gene: TRBV4-1; abundance: NA; CDR3nt: TGCGCCAGCAGCCAAGTCGGGGTGAACACTGAAGCTTTCTTT; CDR3aa: CASSQVGVNTEAFF
d_gene: TRBD1; j_gene: TRBJ2-7; len: 16; v_gene: TRBV6-2/TRBV6-3; abundance: NA; CDR3nt: TGTGCCAGCAGTTACGATTATGGGACAGCACTCTACGAGCAGTACTTC; CDR3aa: CASSYDYGTALYEQYF
d_gene: NA; j_gene: TRBJ1-1; len: 15; v_gene: TRBV3-1/TRBV3-2; abundance: NA; CDR3nt: TGTGCCAGCAGCCGCCCACAGGGAATTAACACTGAAGCTTTCTTT; CDR3aa: CASSRPQGINTEAFF
d_gene: NA; j_gene: TRBJ2-7; len: 15; v_gene: TRBV4-1; abundance: NA; CDR3nt: TGCGCCAGCAGCCTACCCGGAACTATACCCTACGAGCAGTACTTC; CDR3aa: CASSLPGTIPYEQYF
d_gene: NA; j_gene: TRBJ1-2; len: 15; v_gene: TRBV19; abundance: NA; CDR3nt: TGTGCCAGTAGTATGAGGTTTGGCACCAACTATGGCTACACCTTC; CDR3aa: CASSMRFGTNYGYTF
d_gene: TRBD1; j_gene: TRBJ1-3; len: 13; v_gene: TRBV29-1; abundance: once; CDR3nt: TGCAGCGCTCAGGGGGCGCGTGGAAACACCATATATTTT; CDR3aa: CSAQGARGNTIYF
d_gene: NA; j_gene: TRBJ1-1; len: 14; v_gene: TRBV5-4; abundance: NA; CDR3nt: TGTGCCAGCAGCCCGGGAGGGGGAGAGTTCGAAGCTTTCTTT; CDR3aa: CASSPGGGEFEAFF
d_gene: TRBD2; j_gene: TRBJ2-7; len: 15; v_gene: TRBV3-1/TRBV3-2; abundance: NA; CDR3nt: TGTGCCAGCAGCCAAAGGCGGACTAGCAGACACGAGCAGTACTTC; CDR3aa: CASSQRRTSRHEQYF
d_gene: NA; j_gene: TRBJ2-7; len: 16; v_gene: TRBV24-1; abundance: NA; CDR3nt: TGTGCCACCAGTGATTTGGGCGCAGGGGCGGCTTACGAGCAGTACTTC; CDR3aa: CATSDLGAGAAYEQYF
d_gene: TRBD1; j_gene: TRBJ1-1; len: 21; v_gene: TRBV6-4; abundance: NA; CDR3nt: TGTGCCAGCAGTGACTCGTGGGGACAGGTTTGTATAATCTGGGAACACACTGAAGCTTTCTTT; CDR3aa: CASSDSWGQVCIIWEHTEAFF
d_gene: NA; j_gene: TRBJ2-3; len: 14; v_gene: TRBV10-3; abundance: NA; CDR3nt: TGTGCCATCACGAACGGGGGAGGCGCAGATACGCAGTATTTT; CDR3aa: CAITNGGGADTQYF
d_gene: NA; j_gene: TRBJ1-5; len: 15; v_gene: TRBV11-2; abundance: once; CDR3nt: TGTGCCAGCAGCTTTATGGCAGGGTCAAACCAGCCCCAGCATTTT; CDR3aa: CASSFMAGSNQPQHF
d_gene: NA; j_gene: TRBJ2-2; len: 16; v_gene: TRBV5-5; abundance: NA; CDR3nt: TGTGCCAGCAGCTTCGGACACTCCGCGAACACCGGGGAGCTGTTTTTT; CDR3aa: CASSFGHSANTGELFF
d_gene: NA; j_gene: TRBJ1-5; len: 15; v_gene: TRBV6-5; abundance: once; CDR3nt: TGTGCCAGCGGGAGTCGACGGGGTAGCAATCAGCCCCAGCATTTT; CDR3aa: CASGSRRGSNQPQHF
d_gene: TRBD2; j_gene: TRBJ2-2; len: 16; v_gene: TRBV12-5; abundance: NA; CDR3nt: TGTGCTCCCCCAGGGGGAGCGGGAGGGTTCGGCGGGGAGCTGTTTTTT; CDR3aa: CAPPGGAGGFGGELFF
d_gene: TRBD2; j_gene: TRBJ2-7; len: 15; v_gene: TRBV19; abundance: NA; CDR3nt: TGTGCCAGTAGTGCGACTAGCGGGAGCTCCTACGAGCAGTACTTC; CDR3aa: CASSATSGSSYEQYF
d_gene: TRBD1; j_gene: TRBJ2-2; len: 15; v_gene: TRBV7-2; abundance: NA; CDR3nt: TGTGCCAGCAGCCGCGACAGGGGGCTTGGCGGGGAGCTGTTTTTT; CDR3aa: CASSRDRGLGGELFF
d_gene: TRBD2; j_gene: TRBJ2-4; len: 11; v_gene: TRBV6-5; abundance: NA; CDR3nt: TGTGCCAGCATGGGGGGGTACATTCAGTACTTC; CDR3aa: CASMGGYIQYF
d_gene: TRBD1; j_gene: TRBJ1-2; len: 17; v_gene: TRBV10-2; abundance: once; CDR3nt: TGCGCCAGCGTTGATAAGATACAGACAGGGGGCGCCTATGGCTACACCTTC; CDR3aa: CASVDKIQTGGAYGYTF
d_gene: NA; j_gene: TRBJ2-7; len: 15; v_gene: TRBV7-8; abundance: few; CDR3nt: TGTGCCAGCAGCTTAGTTTGGGCAGACACGTACGAGCAGTACTTC; CDR3aa: CASSLVWADTYEQYF
d_gene: TRBD1; j_gene: TRBJ1-3; len: 15; v_gene: TRBV19; abundance: NA; CDR3nt: TGTGCCAGTAGTATCGGGACAGGGGGCAGAAACACCATATATTTT; CDR3aa: CASSIGTGGRNTIYF
d_gene: TRBD1; j_gene: TRBJ1-1; len: 13; v_gene: TRBV30; abundance: NA; CDR3nt: TGTGCCTGGAGGGGGGACAGCTACACTGAAGCTTTCTTT; CDR3aa: CAWRGDSYTEAFF
d_gene: NA; j_gene: TRBJ2-5; len: 11; v_gene: TRBV10-1; abundance: once; CDR3nt: TGCGCCAGCACCGACCAAGAGACCCAGTACTTC; CDR3aa: CASTDQETQYF
d_gene: NA; j_gene: TRBJ1-2; len: 13; v_gene: TRBV7-9; abundance: NA; CDR3nt: TGTGCCAGCAGCTCTCAGGGGAACTATGGCTACACCTTC; CDR3aa: CASSSQGNYGYTF
d_gene: NA; j_gene: TRBJ2-2; len: 15; v_gene: TRBV15; abundance: NA; CDR3nt: TGTGCCACCAGTCTGCCAGGGCATGGGACCGGGGAGCTGTTTTTT; CDR3aa: CATSLPGHGTGELFF
d_gene: NA; j_gene: TRBJ1-3; len: 15; v_gene: TRBV25-1; abundance: few; CDR3nt: TGTGCCAGCAGTGAATCTTACAGGACTGGAAACACCATATATTTT; CDR3aa: CASSESYRTGNTIYF
d_gene: TRBD1; j_gene: TRBJ2-1; len: 15; v_gene: TRBV9; abundance: NA; CDR3nt: TGTGCCAGCAGCCCTGGACAGGGCGGCTACAATGAGCAGTTCTTC; CDR3aa: CASSPGQGGYNEQFF
d_gene: NA; j_gene: TRBJ1-5; len: 13; v_gene: TRBV6-5; abundance: NA; CDR3nt: TGTGCCACCCACAGGGAAAGCAATCAGCCCCAGCATTTT; CDR3aa: CATHRESNQPQHF
d_gene: TRBD1; j_gene: TRBJ1-5; len: 14; v_gene: TRBV5-8; abundance: NA; CDR3nt: TGTGCCAGCAGCCAGAAGGGGGCTTTTCAGCCCCAGCATTTT; CDR3aa: CASSQKGAFQPQHF
d_gene: NA; j_gene: TRBJ1-1; len: 15; v_gene: TRBV6-5; abundance: NA; CDR3nt: TGTGCCAGCAGTTACTCGGGGGGTGGGAACACTGAAGCTTTCTTT; CDR3aa: CASSYSGGGNTEAFF
d_gene: NA; j_gene: TRBJ1-1; len: 13; v_gene: TRBV7-9; abundance: once; CDR3nt: TGTGCCAGCAGCGCAGGACAGAACACTGAAGCTTTCTTT; CDR3aa: CASSAGQNTEAFF
d_gene: NA; j_gene: TRBJ1-1; len: 16; v_gene: TRBV3-1/TRBV3-2; abundance: NA; CDR3nt: TGTGCCAGCAGCCAAGATGGGCAGGCGAAGAACACTGAAGCTTTCTTT; CDR3aa: CASSQDGQAKNTEAFF
d_gene: NA; j_gene: TRBJ1-6; len: 15; v_gene: TRBV3-1/TRBV3-2; abundance: NA; CDR3nt: TGTGCCAGCAGCCAAGAGCACAGCCCGAATTCACCCCTCCACTTT; CDR3aa: CASSQEHSPNSPLHF
d_gene: NA; j_gene: TRBJ1-6; len: 19; v_gene: TRBV19; abundance: NA; CDR3nt: TGTGCCAGTAGTATGGTAGGAAGGGCGGCTTTTATTGGGGAGTCACCCCTCCACTTT; CDR3aa: CASSMVGRAAFIGESPLHF
d_gene: NA; j_gene: TRBJ2-1; len: 16; v_gene: TRBV6-5; abundance: once; CDR3nt: TGTGCCAGCAGTTACCACAGGGCAATGAAGAAGAATGAGCAGTTCTTC; CDR3aa: CASSYHRAMKKNEQFF
d_gene: TRBD1; j_gene: TRBJ2-7; len: 14; v_gene: TRBV5-4; abundance: NA; CDR3nt: TGTGCCAGCAGCTTGGACAGGGGAATATACGAGCAGTACTTC; CDR3aa: CASSLDRGIYEQYF
d_gene: TRBD1; j_gene: TRBJ2-3; len: 15; v_gene: TRBV2; abundance: NA; CDR3nt: TGTGCCAGCAGTGATGGGACAGGGGGCGCAGATACGCAGTATTTT; CDR3aa: CASSDGTGGADTQYF
d_gene: NA; j_gene: TRBJ2-4; len: 13; v_gene: TRBV6-5; abundance: NA; CDR3nt: TGTGCCAGCAGCCCGACTAGTTTGGGCATTCAGTACTTC; CDR3aa: CASSPTSLGIQYF
d_gene: NA; j_gene: TRBJ2-3; len: 16; v_gene: TRBV7-2; abundance: NA; CDR3nt: TGTGCCAGCAGCTTAATCAGCGGTGCTAGCACAGATACGCAGTATTTT; CDR3aa: CASSLISGASTDTQYF
d_gene: TRBD2; j_gene: TRBJ2-5; len: 21; v_gene: TRBV24-1; abundance: NA; CDR3nt: TGTGCCACCAGTGATTTTTCCCTCGGGACTAGCGGGAGGGCCGTACAAGAGACCCAGTACTTC; CDR3aa: CATSDFSLGTSGRAVQETQYF
d_gene: NA; j_gene: TRBJ2-2; len: 16; v_gene: TRBV5-1; abundance: NA; CDR3nt: TGCGCCAGCTGTGCCCACACATTTCGGGACACCGGGGAGCTGTTTTTT; CDR3aa: CASCAHTFRDTGELFF
d_gene: TRBD2; j_gene: TRBJ2-4; len: 15; v_gene: TRBV2; abundance: once; CDR3nt: TGTGCCAGCAGGACGGGACTAGCGGGGGGGAACATTCAGTACTTC; CDR3aa: CASRTGLAGGNIQYF
d_gene: NA; j_gene: TRBJ1-4; len: 15; v_gene: TRBV7-9; abundance: few; CDR3nt: TGTGCCAGCAGCTTAGATGGAGGGTTGAATGAAAAACTGTTTTTT; CDR3aa: CASSLDGGLNEKLFF
d_gene: TRBD2; j_gene: TRBJ2-2; len: 17; v_gene: TRBV7-6; abundance: once; CDR3nt: TGTGCCAGCAGCTTAGGGGCCTTTGCGGGGGATACCGGGGAGCTGTTTTTT; CDR3aa: CASSLGAFAGDTGELFF
d_gene: NA; j_gene: TRBJ2-1; len: 13; v_gene: TRBV5-1; abundance: NA; CDR3nt: TGCGCCAGCAGCGCGACGGAGTTCAATGAGCAGTTCTTC; CDR3aa: CASSATEFNEQFF
d_gene: NA; j_gene: TRBJ2-7; len: 15; v_gene: TRBV4-1; abundance: NA; CDR3nt: TGCGCCAGCAGCCAAGTAAGGGACACGCCCTACGAGCAGTACTTC; CDR3aa: CASSQVRDTPYEQYF
d_gene: TRBD2; j_gene: TRBJ2-2; len: 18; v_gene: TRBV7-4; abundance: once; CDR3nt: TGTGCCAGCAGTCACGGACTAGCGGGAGGGCCGGGCACCGGGGAGCTGTTTTTT; CDR3aa: CASSHGLAGGPGTGELFF